This TCR beta chain came from a study of T cell responses to AZD1222 COVID-19 vaccine. Of note for this clone: Antigen specificity is unknown.

Pooled in the analysis were second doses at about 4 or about 12 weeks. Germline-derived CDR1 and CDR2 are SEHNR and FQNEAQ (reference sequence). V shed 5 bases and J shed 3 bases, with 2 bases lying between them. The CDR3 is made up of 11 amino acids. The method was immunoSEQ multiplex PCR; TCRdb's version includes in-frame clones alone and lacks a portion of them. The table has approximately 150,000 clones, around 90% seen once. Overall study findings and caveats: Nearly half of spike-specific TCRs reportedly target unmutated variant regions. Spike-specific TCR breadth and depth both grew after two AZD1222 doses.

This receptor was identified in an adult who received the AZD1222 COVID-19 vaccine. The chain has TRBV7-9 and TRBJ1-3; D not resolved. The source was peripheral blood, collected 28 days after the second AZD1222 dose. CDR3 nucleotide sequence: TGTGCCAGCAGCCGTGGAAACACCATATATTTT. It is translated as CASSRGNTIYF.